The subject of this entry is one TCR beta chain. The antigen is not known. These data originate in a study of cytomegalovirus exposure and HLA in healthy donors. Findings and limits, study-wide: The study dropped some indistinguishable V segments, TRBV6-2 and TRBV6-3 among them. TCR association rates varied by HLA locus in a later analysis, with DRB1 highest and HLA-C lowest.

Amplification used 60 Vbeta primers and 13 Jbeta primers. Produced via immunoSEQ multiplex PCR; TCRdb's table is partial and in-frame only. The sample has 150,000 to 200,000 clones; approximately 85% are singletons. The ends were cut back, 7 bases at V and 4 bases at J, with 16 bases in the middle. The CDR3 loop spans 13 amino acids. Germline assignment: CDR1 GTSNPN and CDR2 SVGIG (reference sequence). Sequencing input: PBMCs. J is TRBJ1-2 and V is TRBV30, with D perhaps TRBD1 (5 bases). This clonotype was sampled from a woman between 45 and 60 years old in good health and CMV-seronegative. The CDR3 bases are TGTGCCTCGTCCCGCCAGGGTCCCTATGGCTACACCTTC. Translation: CASSRQGPYGYTF. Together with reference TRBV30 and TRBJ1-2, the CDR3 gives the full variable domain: SQTIHQWPATLVQPVGSPLSLECTVEGTSNPNLYWYRQAAGRGLQLLFYSVGIGQISSEVPQNLSASRPQDRQFILSSKKLLLSDSGFYLCASSRQGPYGYTFGSGTRLTVV.